Included here is one T cell receptor (beta chain) sequence, with context. What it binds is unknown. This record comes from a study of cytomegalovirus exposure and HLA in healthy donors. Study-wide results and caveats: In the analysis, some V segments, TRBV6-2 and TRBV6-3 included, were excluded as indistinguishable.

There are 14 residues in the CDR3. Between the trimmed V and J ends, which lost 2 bases and 2 bases, there was a span of 7 bases. Germline V lookup: CDR1 SGHRS, CDR2 YFSETQ. PCR amplification relied on 60 Vbeta primers (plus 13 Jbeta primers). Libraries were prepared by immunoSEQ multiplex PCR; TCRdb keeps only in-frame clonotypes and omits some of them. The data show approximately 70,000 clones, roughly 78% seen once. The sequencing input was PBMCs. This chain links TRBV5-1 with TRBJ1-4; D possibly corresponds to TRBD1 (5 bases). The clonotype comes from a woman aged 40 to 50 in good health and CMV-seropositive. CDR3 sequence (DNA): TGCGCCAGCAGCTTAGACAGTACTAATGAAAAACTGTTTTTT. Its protein product is CASSLDSTNEKLFF. The complete variable domain, with remaining parts taken from reference TRBV5-1 and TRBJ1-4, reads KAGVTQTPRYLIKTRGQQVTLSCSPISGHRSVSWYQQTPGQGLQFLFEYFSETQRNKGNFPGRFSGRQFSNSRSEMNVSTLELGDSALYLCASSLDSTNEKLFFGSGTQLSVL.